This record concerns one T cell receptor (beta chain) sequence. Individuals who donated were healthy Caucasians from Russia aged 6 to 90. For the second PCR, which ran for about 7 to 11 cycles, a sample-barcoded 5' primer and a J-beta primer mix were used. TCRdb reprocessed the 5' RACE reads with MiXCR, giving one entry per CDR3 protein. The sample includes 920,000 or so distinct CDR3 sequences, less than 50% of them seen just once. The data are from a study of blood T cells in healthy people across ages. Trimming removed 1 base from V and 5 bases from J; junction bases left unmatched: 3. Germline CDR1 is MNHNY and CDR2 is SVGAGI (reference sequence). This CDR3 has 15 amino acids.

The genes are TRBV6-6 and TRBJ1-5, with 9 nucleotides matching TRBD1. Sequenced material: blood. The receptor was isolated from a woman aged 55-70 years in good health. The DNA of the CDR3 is TGTGCCAGCAGTTACTGGACAGGGGTGGATCAGCCCCAGCATTTT. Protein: CASSYWTGVDQPQHF.